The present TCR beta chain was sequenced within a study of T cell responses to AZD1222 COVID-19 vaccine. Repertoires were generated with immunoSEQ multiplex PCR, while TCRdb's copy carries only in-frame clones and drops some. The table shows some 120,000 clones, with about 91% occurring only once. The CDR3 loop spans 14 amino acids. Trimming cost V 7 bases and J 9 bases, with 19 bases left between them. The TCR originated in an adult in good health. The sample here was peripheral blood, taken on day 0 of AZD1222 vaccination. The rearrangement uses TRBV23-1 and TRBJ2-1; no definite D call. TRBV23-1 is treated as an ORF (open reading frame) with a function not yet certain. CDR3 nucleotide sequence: TGCGCCAGCACCCTCTCCTGGGTGAATGGTGAGCAGTTCTTC. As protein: CASTLSWVNGEQFF.